One and the same sample provided the 2 T cell receptor beta chains below, sequenced in a study of cytomegalovirus exposure and HLA in healthy donors. A multiplex PCR was run with 60 Vbeta primers and 13 Jbeta primers. Produced via immunoSEQ multiplex PCR; TCRdb's table is partial and in-frame only. The sample records about 180,000 clones, 80% being singletons. Sequenced sample: PBMCs. The receptors originated from a woman aged 25 to 39 in good health and CMV-seronegative.

The chain joins TRBV7-6 to TRBJ2-1; 7 nucleotides align to TRBD1. Unmatched junction bases numbered 11, after V lost 2 bases and J lost 1 base. This CDR3 comprises 18 residues. Germline V gene data show CDR1 as SGHVS and CDR2 as FNYEAQ. CDR3 DNA: TGTGCCAGCAGCTTAAGGCCAGGGACAGCAGGGTCCTACAATGAGCAGTTCTTC. Its protein is CASSLRPGTAGSYNEQFF.

The V call is TRBV6-4, the J call TRBJ1-6, with D uncertain. The CDR3 totals 14 residues. The germline CDR1 and CDR2 sequences are MRHNA and SNTAGT. The germline V and J ends were trimmed by 4 bases and 8 bases, with 12 bases remaining between them. CDR3 coding DNA: TGTGCCAGCAGTGCCCGCGGGGATTATTCACCCCTCCACTTT. Protein: CASSARGDYSPLHF.